The present T cell receptor beta chain was sequenced within a study of cytomegalovirus exposure and HLA in healthy donors. General observations from the study: Cytomegalovirus-associated TCR beta chains were listed, numbering more than 150.

60 Vbeta and 13 Jbeta primers were used in PCR. In the original analysis: A later analysis counted some 87 million unique TCR beta chains, some 11 million shared. Clones were read by immunoSEQ multiplex PCR, and TCRdb kept only the in-frame ones, dropping some. V and J calls and clone size are copied from that table; D and trimming were computed from the DNA. The sample lists around 190,000 clones, around 77% seen once, with 2.5% to 3.5% in the top ten. At sampling all donors were nominally healthy, likely with unrecorded immune exposures. Turning to this clone: The antigen remains undetermined.

This TCR came from a woman aged 25 to 39 in good health and CMV-seronegative. Sequenced: PBMCs.

The CDR3 DNA is TGTGCCAGCAGCCGCGGGAGGAGCACAGATACGCAGTATTTT. This codes for CASSRGRSTDTQYF. The V and J genes are TRBV11-3 and TRBJ2-3; 8 bases fit TRBD2. CDR1 and CDR2 from the germline V gene are SGHNT and YENEEA. The junction had 1 base not matched to a gene; V was cut back by 5 bases and J by 0 bases. The CDR3 is 14 amino acids.